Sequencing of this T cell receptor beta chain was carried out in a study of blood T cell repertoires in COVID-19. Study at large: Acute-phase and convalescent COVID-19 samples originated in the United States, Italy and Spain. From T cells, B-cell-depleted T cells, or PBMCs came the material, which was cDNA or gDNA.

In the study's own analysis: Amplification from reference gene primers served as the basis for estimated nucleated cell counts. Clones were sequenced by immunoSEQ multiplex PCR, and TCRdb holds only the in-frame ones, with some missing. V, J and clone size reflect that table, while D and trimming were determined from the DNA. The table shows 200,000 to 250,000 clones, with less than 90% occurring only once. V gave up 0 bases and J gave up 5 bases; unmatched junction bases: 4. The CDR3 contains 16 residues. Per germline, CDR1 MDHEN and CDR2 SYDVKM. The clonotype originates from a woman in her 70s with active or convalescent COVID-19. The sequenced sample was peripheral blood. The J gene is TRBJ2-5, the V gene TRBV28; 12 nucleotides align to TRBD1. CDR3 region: CASSLWGTGGQETQYF. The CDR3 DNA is TGTGCCAGCAGTTTATGGGGGACAGGGGGCCAGGAGACCCAGTACTTC.